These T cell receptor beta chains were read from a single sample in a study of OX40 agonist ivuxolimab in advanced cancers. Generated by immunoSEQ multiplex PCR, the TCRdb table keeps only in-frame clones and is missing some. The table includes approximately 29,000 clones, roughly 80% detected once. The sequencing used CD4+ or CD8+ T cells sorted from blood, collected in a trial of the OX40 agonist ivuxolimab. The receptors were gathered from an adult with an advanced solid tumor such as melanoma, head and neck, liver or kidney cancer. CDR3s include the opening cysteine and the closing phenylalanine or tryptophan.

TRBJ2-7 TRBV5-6 CASSLDTTYEQYF
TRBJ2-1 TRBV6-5 CASKMRWGPDEQFF
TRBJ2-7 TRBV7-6 CASSQGAEQYF
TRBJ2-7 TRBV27 CASSSTQGHYEQYF
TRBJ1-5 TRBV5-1 CASSLEGSSNQPQHF
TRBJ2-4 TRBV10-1 CASTEVRGGKNIQYF
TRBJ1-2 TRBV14 CASSPISGGYTF
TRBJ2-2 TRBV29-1 CSVDGSTGELFF
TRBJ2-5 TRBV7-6 CASSFLRLAGGQETQYF
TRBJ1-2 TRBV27 CASSFSVNYGYTF
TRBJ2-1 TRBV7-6 CASISADRPDSYNEQFF
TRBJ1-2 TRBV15 CATSFDRGNYGYTF
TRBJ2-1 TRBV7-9 CASSLAGTTYNEQFF
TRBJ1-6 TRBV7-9 CASSPLNILPDSPLHF
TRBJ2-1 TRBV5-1 CASSLAERSTGEQFF
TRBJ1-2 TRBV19 CASSPGPYGYTF
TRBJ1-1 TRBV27 CASSLGGTTEAFF
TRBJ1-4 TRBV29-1 CSVVQTGAVEKLFF
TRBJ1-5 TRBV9 CASSLWGSNQPQHF
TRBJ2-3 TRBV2 CASRATGGVTDTQYF
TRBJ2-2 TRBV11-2 CASSLLGGQPAMAGELFF
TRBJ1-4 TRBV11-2 CASSTTQGLGEKLFF
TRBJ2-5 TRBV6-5 CASSSSGGASETQYF
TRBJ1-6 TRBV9 CASSAYRDYNSPLHF
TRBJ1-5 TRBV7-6 CASSQGTGQPQHF
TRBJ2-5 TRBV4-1 CASSLTGVGETQYF
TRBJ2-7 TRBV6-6 CASSYTGPYEQYF
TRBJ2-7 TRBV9 CASSPSGGFSYEQYF
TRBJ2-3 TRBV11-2 CASSPPGRGAGADTQYF
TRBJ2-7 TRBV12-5 CASGQHYEQYF
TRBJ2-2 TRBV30 CAWSGPGLQGPGELFF
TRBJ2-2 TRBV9 CASSVGGELFF
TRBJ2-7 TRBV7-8 CASSLAGSYEQYF
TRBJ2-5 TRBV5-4 CASSGERFQETQYF
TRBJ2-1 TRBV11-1 CASSPLDLVGNEQFF
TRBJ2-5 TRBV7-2 CASSLRLASYQETQYF
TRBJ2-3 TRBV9 CASQTGSIDTQYF
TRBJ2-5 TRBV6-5 CASSYDSGPGETQYF
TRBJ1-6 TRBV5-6 CASSLGNSPQRNSPLHF
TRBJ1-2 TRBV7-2 CASTEGGGGGYTF